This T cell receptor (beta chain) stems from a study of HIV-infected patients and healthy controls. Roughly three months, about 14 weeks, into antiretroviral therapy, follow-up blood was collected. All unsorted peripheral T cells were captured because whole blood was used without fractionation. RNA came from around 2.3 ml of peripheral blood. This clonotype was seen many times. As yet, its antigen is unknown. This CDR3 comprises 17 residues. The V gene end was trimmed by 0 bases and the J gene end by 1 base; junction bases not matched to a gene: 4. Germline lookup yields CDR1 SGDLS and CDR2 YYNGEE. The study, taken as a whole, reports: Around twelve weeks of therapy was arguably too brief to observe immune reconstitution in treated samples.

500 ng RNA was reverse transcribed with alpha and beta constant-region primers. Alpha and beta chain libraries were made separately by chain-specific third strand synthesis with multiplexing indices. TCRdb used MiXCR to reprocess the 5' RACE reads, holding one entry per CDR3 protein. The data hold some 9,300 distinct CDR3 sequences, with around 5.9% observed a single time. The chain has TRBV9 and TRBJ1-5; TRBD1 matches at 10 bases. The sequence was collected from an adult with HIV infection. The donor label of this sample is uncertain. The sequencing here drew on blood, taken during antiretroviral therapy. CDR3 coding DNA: TGTGCCAGCAGCGTAGTCAGGACAGGGGGAAGCAATCAGCCCCAGCATTTT. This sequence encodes CASSVVRTGGSNQPQHF.